The 22 T cell receptor beta chains listed next were all sequenced from one sample in a study of early stage breast cancer tumors. TCRdb's copy holds only in-frame clones and misses some; the assay was immunoSEQ multiplex PCR. Of a few thousand clones detected, almost 65% appear once; the ten largest clones hold less than 25%. Sequencing was carried out using breast tumor tissue. The receptors derive from a person between 50 and 60 years old with breast cancer.

This clone was detected only a few times. V usage is TRBV15 and J usage is TRBJ2-3, with 7 bases fitting TRBD2. This CDR3 region has 13 residues. V was pared by 8 bases and J by 5 bases, with 7 bases of the junction left unmatched. Germline V gene data show CDR1 as LNHNV and CDR2 as YYDKDF (reference sequence). For the CDR3, the DNA is TGTGCCACCGGCCTAGCGGACCAAGATACGCAGTATTTT. Translated, it gives CATGLADQDTQYF.

The CDR3 sequence: CASSLDHVMGDTQYF. DNA of the CDR3: TGTGCCAGCAGCTTAGATCATGTCATGGGGGATACGCAGTATTTT. This chain uses TRBV11-2 with TRBJ2-3; D unclear. This CDR3 region has 15 residues. V was clipped by 0 bases and J by 6 bases, with 13 bases between them. Germline V CDR1 and CDR2: SGHAT, FQNNGV.

Only a few counts were recorded for this clone. This chain uses TRBV4-3 with TRBJ2-1; no reliable D call. Germline V gene sequence: CDR1 LGHNA, CDR2 YSLEER. The V end was cut by 2 bases, the J end by 0 bases, with 8 bases between. The CDR3 is 15 residues long. DNA of the CDR3: TGCGCCAGCAGCCAACAACCGGACTCCTACAATGAGCAGTTCTTC. It yields the protein CASSQQPDSYNEQFF.

Of note for this clone: A read error may produce the germline difference seen at one junction end. This CDR3 is CASRLAGTFTDTQYF. In DNA, the CDR3 is TGTGCCAGCAGGTTAGCGGGAACATTCACAGATACGCAGTATTTT. This sequence joins TRBV7-9 and TRBJ2-3, with 8 bases identical to TRBD2. CDR1 and CDR2 from the germline V gene are SEHNR and FQNEAQ (reference sequence). The CDR3 sequence is 15 residues long.

This clone appeared a few times. The V gene is TRBV27, the J gene TRBJ2-7, with D tentatively TRBD1 or TRBD2 (5 bases each). This CDR3 region has 14 residues. V lost 6 bases to trimming and J lost 0 bases, with 12 bases between them. CDR1 and CDR2 (germline): MNHEY, SMNVEV (reference sequence). This CDR3 reads CASSRDRSSYEQYF. The CDR3 DNA sequence: TGTGCCAGCAGCCGGGACCGCAGCTCCTACGAGCAGTACTTC.

CDR3: CASSSANRGEQYF. Written as DNA, the CDR3 is TGTGCCAGCAGTTCAGCTAACAGGGGCGAGCAGTACTTC. The chain employs TRBV27 and TRBJ2-7, with 7 positions matching TRBD1. This CDR3 spans 13 amino acids. V lost 4 bases, J lost 6 bases, and 6 bases stayed unmatched. Germline V gene data show CDR1 as MNHEY and CDR2 as SMNVEV (reference sequence).

The J gene is TRBJ1-3, the V gene TRBV5-4; perhaps TRBD1 as D (5 bases). This CDR3 has 16 residues. Per the germline V gene, CDR1 is SGHNT and CDR2 is YYREEE (reference sequence). Deletions cut 0 bases from V and 4 bases from J, with 14 bases between. The CDR3 spells CASSLAGTPLGNTIYF. The CDR3 bases are TGTGCCAGCAGCTTGGCCGGGACCCCTCTAGGAAACACCATATATTTT.

This clone was seen only a few times. The J gene is TRBJ2-6, the V gene TRBV7-8; no clear D gene. This CDR3 is 13 amino acids long. From germline, CDR1 is SGHVS and CDR2 FQNEAQ. The V and J ends lost 7 bases and 2 bases respectively, with 6 bases between them. The CDR3 region is CASTPPGANVLTF. The CDR3 DNA sequence: TGTGCCAGCACCCCACCTGGGGCCAACGTCCTGACTTTC. The variable domain in full, completed from reference TRBV7-8 and TRBJ2-6, reads GAGVSQSPRYKVAKRGQDVALRCDPISGHVSLFWYQQALGQGPEFLTYFQNEAQLDKSGLPSDRFFAERPEGSVSTLKIQRTQQEDSAVYLCASTPPGANVLTFGAGSRLTVL.

In this sample, this clone turned up a few times. V gene TRBV7-8 combines with J gene TRBJ1-6; TRBD1 aligns across 9 bases. The V segment lost 0 bases and the J segment 8 bases; nucleotides outside the gene matches: 5. Germline assignment: CDR1 SGHVS and CDR2 FQNEAQ. This CDR3 region has 16 residues. The CDR3 protein is CASSLAGTGPYSPLHF. The CDR3 DNA reads TGTGCCAGCAGCTTAGCCGGGACAGGGCCCTATTCACCCCTCCACTTT.

This clone was seen a handful of times. The rearrangement joins TRBV10-2 to TRBJ2-3; 16 bases are shared with TRBD2. Germline loops: CDR1 WSHSY, CDR2 SAAADI. The J segment lost 5 bases and the V segment lost 8 bases, leaving 10 bases of the junction unmatched. The CDR3 spans 17 residues. The CDR3 region is CASQGLAGGPGRDTQYF. The CDR3 region has the DNA TGCGCCAGCCAGGGACTAGCGGGGGGGCCGGGCAGAGATACGCAGTATTTT.

This chain uses TRBV9 with TRBJ2-3, with D perhaps TRBD2 (6 bases). CDR1 SGDLS and CDR2 YYNGEE come from the germline V gene. The CDR3 is 16 amino acids. V lost 0 bases and J 3 bases, leaving 14 bases between the germline ends. This CDR3 reads CASSVASAGLTDTQYF. The CDR3, as DNA: TGTGCCAGCAGCGTAGCTAGCGCGGGGTTAACAGATACGCAGTATTTT. Full variable domain (outside the CDR3, taken from reference TRBV9 and TRBJ2-3): DSGVTQTPKHLITATGQRVTLRCSPRSGDLSVYWYQQSLDQGLQFLIQYYNGEERAKGNILERFSAQQFPDLHSELNLSSLELGDSALYFCASSVASAGLTDTQYFGPGTRLTVL.

The chain is built from TRBV28 and TRBJ2-5, with D possibly called TRBD1 or TRBD2 (6 bases each). The CDR3 extends over 15 amino acids. Germline assignment: CDR1 MDHEN and CDR2 SYDVKM. The germline V and J ends were trimmed by 3 bases and 4 bases, with 15 bases remaining between them. CDR3 coding DNA: TGTGCCAGCAGTTTGTTGGGGGGCCGGGGAGAGACCCAGTACTTC. Amino acids: CASSLLGGRGETQYF.

This clone was detected a few times. The J gene is TRBJ2-1, the V gene TRBV29-1; TRBD1 matches at 7 bases. V trimming: 3 bases; J trimming: 5 bases; junction bases outside the gene matches: 4. CDR1 and CDR2 (germline): SQVTM, ANQGSEA. The CDR3 extends over 13 amino acids. The CDR3 nucleotides are TGCAGCGTTGACGACAGGGTTAACAATGAGCAGTTCTTC. It is translated as CSVDDRVNNEQFF.

The chain recombines TRBV5-4 with TRBJ2-1; D possibly corresponds to TRBD1 (5 bases). The V gene's germline CDR1 is SGHNT and CDR2 YYREEE (reference sequence). The CDR3 covers 13 residues. The V end was cut by 5 bases, the J end by 4 bases, with 10 bases between. The CDR3, as DNA: TGTGCCAGCAGACCCGACAGTTACAATGAGCAGTTCTTC. Its translation is CASRPDSYNEQFF.

The rearrangement links TRBV4-2 to TRBJ1-4; D not resolved. The ends were cut back, 0 bases at V and 8 bases at J, with 10 bases in the middle. The CDR3 sequence is 14 residues long. Germline V gene sequence: CDR1 LGHNA, CDR2 YNFKEQ. In DNA form, the CDR3 reads TGTGCCAGCAGCCAAGATTTTTCAGGCGAAAAACTGTTTTTT. It translates to CASSQDFSGEKLFF.

The J gene is TRBJ2-5, the V gene TRBV19; TRBD1 agrees at 8 bases. Germline V gives CDR1 LNHDA, CDR2 SQIVND (reference sequence). This CDR3 has 12 residues. Germline trimming cut 9 bases from V and 1 base from J; bases unmatched to any gene: 1. The CDR3 here is CASGQGQETQYF. The CDR3 nucleotides read TGTGCCAGCGGACAGGGCCAAGAGACCCAGTACTTC.

This clone was recorded once. V gene TRBV5-1 combines with J gene TRBJ2-1, with D possibly TRBD2 on 6 matching bases. V lost 6 bases and J lost 8, with 18 bases in between. Germline-derived CDR1 and CDR2 are SGHRS and YFSETQ. This CDR3 has 14 amino acids. The CDR3 DNA is TGCGCCAGCACCCTACTAGCCTCACAGGATGAGCAGTTCTTC. Amino acids: CASTLLASQDEQFF. Full variable domain (outside the CDR3, taken from reference TRBV5-1 and TRBJ2-1): KAGVTQTPRYLIKTRGQQVTLSCSPISGHRSVSWYQQTPGQGLQFLFEYFSETQRNKGNFPGRFSGRQFSNSRSEMNVSTLELGDSALYLCASTLLASQDEQFFGPGTRLTVL.

This clone came up a few times. The rearrangement links TRBV6-5 to TRBJ2-2; 8 nucleotides match TRBD2. V was clipped by 6 bases and J by 4 bases; unmatched bases: 4. Per the germline V gene, CDR1 is MNHEY and CDR2 is SVGAGI. CDR3 length: 14 residues. CDR3 nucleotide sequence: TGTGCCAGCAGAGTAGCGGGGAGCACCGGGGAGCTGTTTTTT. Its protein is CASRVAGSTGELFF.

The CDR3 DNA reads as TGCAGCGTTGGGACTCCTACTTCCTATGGCTACACCTTC. Translation: CSVGTPTSYGYTF. This chain links TRBV29-1 with TRBJ1-2; D uncertain. The germline V gene has CDR1 SQVTM and CDR2 ANQGSEA. This CDR3 region has 13 residues. Between the trimmed V and J ends, which lost 4 bases and 4 bases, there was a span of 13 bases.

Only a few counts were recorded for this clone. This chain links TRBV4-3 with TRBJ1-6; D is perhaps TRBD1 (6 bases). Trimming left V 6 bases short and J 0 bases short, with 12 bases between. This CDR3 is 16 amino acids long. The germline CDR1 and CDR2 sequences are LGHNA and YSLEER. CDR3 amino acids: CASRPDSSSYNSPLHF. CDR3 DNA: TGCGCCAGCAGACCGGACAGTAGCTCCTATAATTCACCCCTCCACTTT.

The gene calls are TRBV4-1 and TRBJ2-2, with TRBD2 identical over 7 bases. There are 17 residues in the CDR3. Germline CDR1 MGHRA, CDR2 YSYEKL. J gave up 6 bases and V 1 base, and 11 bases lay outside the gene matches. The CDR3 is CASSQVDLRAGAGELFF. The DNA for the CDR3 is TGCGCCAGCAGCCAAGTCGACCTTCGGGCGGGAGCCGGGGAGCTGTTTTTT.

The chain couples TRBV30 to TRBJ1-3; D remains ambiguous. Germline V gene data show CDR1 as GTSNPN and CDR2 as SVGIG (reference sequence). V lost 4 bases and J lost 7, with 17 bases in between. The CDR3 sequence is 14 residues long. CDR3 DNA: TGTGCCTGGAAACGAGATCCAGGCGTCAACACCATATATTTT. It codes for CAWKRDPGVNTIYF.